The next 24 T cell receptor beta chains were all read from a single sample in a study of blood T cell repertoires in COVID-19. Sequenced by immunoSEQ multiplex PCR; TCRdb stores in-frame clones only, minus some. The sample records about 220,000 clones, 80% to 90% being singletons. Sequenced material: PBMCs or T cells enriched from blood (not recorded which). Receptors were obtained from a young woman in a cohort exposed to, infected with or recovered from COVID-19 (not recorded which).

The DNA for the CDR3 is TGCGCCAGCAGCTTTGACTCGGGGGGGAGAGCCTACAATGAGCAGTTCTTC. Its protein is CASSFDSGGRAYNEQFF. V is TRBV5-1 and J is TRBJ2-1; 8 positions match TRBD2. This CDR3 has 17 amino acids. Germline V CDR1 and CDR2: SGHRS, YFSETQ. J lost 2 bases, V lost 2 bases, and 9 bases had no gene match.

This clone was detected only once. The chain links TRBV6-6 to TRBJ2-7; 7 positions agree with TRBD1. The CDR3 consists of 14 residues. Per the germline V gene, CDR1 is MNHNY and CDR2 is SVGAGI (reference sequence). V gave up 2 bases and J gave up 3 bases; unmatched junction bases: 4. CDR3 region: CASSYPDRVYEQYF. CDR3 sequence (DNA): TGTGCCAGCAGTTACCCTGACAGGGTCTACGAGCAGTACTTC.

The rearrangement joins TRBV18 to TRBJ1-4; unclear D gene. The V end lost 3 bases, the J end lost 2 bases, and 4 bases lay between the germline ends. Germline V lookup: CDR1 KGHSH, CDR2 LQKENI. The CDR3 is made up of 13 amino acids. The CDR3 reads CASSPQTNEKLFF. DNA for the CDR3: TGTGCCAGCTCACCCCAGACTAATGAAAAACTGTTTTTT.

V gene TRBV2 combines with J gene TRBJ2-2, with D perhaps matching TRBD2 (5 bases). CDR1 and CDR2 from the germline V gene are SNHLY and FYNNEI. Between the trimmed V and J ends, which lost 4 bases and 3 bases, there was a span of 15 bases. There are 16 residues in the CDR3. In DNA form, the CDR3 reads TGTGCCAGCAGTGTGGAGTCTAGCAGAGACACCGGGGAGCTGTTTTTT. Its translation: CASSVESSRDTGELFF.

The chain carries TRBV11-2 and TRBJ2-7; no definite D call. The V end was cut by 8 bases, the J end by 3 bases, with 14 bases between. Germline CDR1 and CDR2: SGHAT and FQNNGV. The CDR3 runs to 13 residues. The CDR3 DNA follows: TGTGCCAGCCTTCAGGTCGGCTACTACGAGCAGTACTTC. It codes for CASLQVGYYEQYF. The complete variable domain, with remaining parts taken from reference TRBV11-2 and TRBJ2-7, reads EAGVAQSPRYKIIEKRQSVAFWCNPISGHATLYWYQQILGQGPKLLIQFQNNGVVDDSQLPKDRFSAERLKGVDSTLKIQPAKLEDSAVYLCASLQVGYYEQYFGPGTRLTVT.

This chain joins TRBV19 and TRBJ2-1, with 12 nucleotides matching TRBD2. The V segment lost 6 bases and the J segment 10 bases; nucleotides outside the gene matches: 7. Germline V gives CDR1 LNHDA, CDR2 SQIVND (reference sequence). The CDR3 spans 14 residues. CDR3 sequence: CASRGLAGTGEQFF. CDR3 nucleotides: TGTGCCAGTAGGGGACTAGCGGGTACGGGCGAGCAGTTCTTC.

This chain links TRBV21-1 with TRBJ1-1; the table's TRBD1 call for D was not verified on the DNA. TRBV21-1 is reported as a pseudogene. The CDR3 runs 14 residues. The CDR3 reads CAPQGHRENTEAFF. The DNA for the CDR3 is TGTGCCCCTCAAGGGCACAGGGAGAACACTGAAGCTTTCTTT.

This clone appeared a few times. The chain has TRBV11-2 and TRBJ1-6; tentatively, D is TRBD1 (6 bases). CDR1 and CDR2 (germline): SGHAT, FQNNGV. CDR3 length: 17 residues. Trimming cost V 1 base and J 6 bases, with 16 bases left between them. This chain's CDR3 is CASSLGLGGRLNSPLHF. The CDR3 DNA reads TGTGCCAGCAGCTTAGGGTTAGGGGGACGGCTTAATTCACCCCTCCACTTT.

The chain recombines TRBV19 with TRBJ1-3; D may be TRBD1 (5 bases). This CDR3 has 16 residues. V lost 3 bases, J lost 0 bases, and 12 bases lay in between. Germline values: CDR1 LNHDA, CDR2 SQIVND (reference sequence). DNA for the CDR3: TGTGCCAGTAGTATCAGGGCGGAATACTCTGGAAACACCATATATTTT. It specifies CASSIRAEYSGNTIYF.

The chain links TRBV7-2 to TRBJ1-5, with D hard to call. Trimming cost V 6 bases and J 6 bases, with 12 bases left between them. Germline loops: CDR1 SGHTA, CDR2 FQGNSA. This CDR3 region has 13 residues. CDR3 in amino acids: CASSFSGTQPQHF. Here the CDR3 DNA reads TGTGCCAGCAGTTTCTCGGGAACTCAGCCCCAGCATTTT.

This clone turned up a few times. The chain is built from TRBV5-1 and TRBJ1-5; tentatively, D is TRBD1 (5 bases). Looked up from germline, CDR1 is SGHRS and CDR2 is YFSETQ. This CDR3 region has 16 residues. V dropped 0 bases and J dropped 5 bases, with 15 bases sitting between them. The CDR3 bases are TGCGCCAGCAGCTTGGTTCCGGGTCTAGGGGATCAGCCCCAGCATTTT. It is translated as CASSLVPGLGDQPQHF. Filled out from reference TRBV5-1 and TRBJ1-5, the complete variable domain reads KAGVTQTPRYLIKTRGQQVTLSCSPISGHRSVSWYQQTPGQGLQFLFEYFSETQRNKGNFPGRFSGRQFSNSRSEMNVSTLELGDSALYLCASSLVPGLGDQPQHFGDGTRLSIL.

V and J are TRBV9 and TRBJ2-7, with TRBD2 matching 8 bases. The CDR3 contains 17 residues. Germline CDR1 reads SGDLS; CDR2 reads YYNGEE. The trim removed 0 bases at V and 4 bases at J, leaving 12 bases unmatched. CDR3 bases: TGTGCCAGCAGCGTAGGAGGGCGCAGCGGGAGAGGATACGAGCAGTACTTC. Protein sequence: CASSVGGRSGRGYEQYF.

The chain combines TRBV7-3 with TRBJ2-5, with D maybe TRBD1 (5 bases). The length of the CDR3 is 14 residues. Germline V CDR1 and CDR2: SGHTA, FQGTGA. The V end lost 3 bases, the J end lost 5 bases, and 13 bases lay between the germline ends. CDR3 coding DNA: TGTGCCAGCAGCTTGGGCAGGGATAGTGAGACCCAGTACTTC. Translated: CASSLGRDSETQYF. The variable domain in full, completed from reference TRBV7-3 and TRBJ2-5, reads GAGVSQTPSNKVTEKGKYVELRCDPISGHTALYWYRQSLGQGPEFLIYFQGTGAADDSGLPNDRFFAVRPEGSVSTLKIQRTERGDSAVYLCASSLGRDSETQYFGPGTRLLVL.

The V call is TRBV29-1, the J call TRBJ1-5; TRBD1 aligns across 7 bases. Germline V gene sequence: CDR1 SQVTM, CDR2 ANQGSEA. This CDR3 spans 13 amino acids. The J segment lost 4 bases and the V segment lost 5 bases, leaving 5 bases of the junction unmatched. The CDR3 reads CSVIGQANQPQHF. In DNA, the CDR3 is TGCAGCGTTATCGGACAGGCAAATCAGCCCCAGCATTTT. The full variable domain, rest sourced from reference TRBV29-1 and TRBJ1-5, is SAVISQKPSRDICQRGTSLTIQCQVDSQVTMMFWYRQQPGQSLTLIATANQGSEATYESGFVIDKFPISRPNLTFSTLTVSNMSPEDSSIYLCSVIGQANQPQHFGDGTRLSIL.

The CDR3 reads CASSRQVQETQYF. In DNA form, the CDR3 reads TGTGCCAGCAGCCGTCAGGTCCAAGAGACCCAGTACTTC. This sequence joins TRBV5-6 and TRBJ2-5, with D unclear. The CDR3 has 13 amino acids. The V end lost 4 bases, the J end lost 1 base, and 8 bases lay between the germline ends. The germline CDR1 and CDR2 sequences are SGHDT and YYEEEE.

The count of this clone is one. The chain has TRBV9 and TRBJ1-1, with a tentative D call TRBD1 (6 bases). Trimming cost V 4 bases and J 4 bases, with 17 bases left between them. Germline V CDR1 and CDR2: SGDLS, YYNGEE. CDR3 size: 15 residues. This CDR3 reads CASSPQQGEGTEAFF. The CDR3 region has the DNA TGTGCCAGCAGCCCACAACAGGGAGAAGGCACTGAAGCTTTCTTT.

The CDR3 nucleotides read TGTGCCAGCAGCATCTGGACTAGCGCTTACAATGAGCAGTTCTTC. This encodes CASSIWTSAYNEQFF. The chain combines TRBV11-2 with TRBJ2-1; 9 bases fit TRBD2. Trimming took 5 bases from V and 4 from J; bases not matched to a gene: 6. The germline V gene has CDR1 SGHAT and CDR2 FQNNGV. The CDR3 contains 15 residues.

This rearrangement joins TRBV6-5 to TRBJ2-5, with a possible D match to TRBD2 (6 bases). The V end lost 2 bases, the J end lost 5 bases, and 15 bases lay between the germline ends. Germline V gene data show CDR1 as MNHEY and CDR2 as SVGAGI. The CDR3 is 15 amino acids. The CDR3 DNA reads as TGTGCCAGCAGTTACCTTAGCGGCTCTGCCGAGACCCAGTACTTC. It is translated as CASSYLSGSAETQYF.

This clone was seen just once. CDR3 in DNA: TGTGCCTGGAGTGTAGGGTCTAGCGGAACCTCCTACGAGCAGTACTTC. Protein product: CAWSVGSSGTSYEQYF. The rearrangement joins TRBV30 to TRBJ2-7; TRBD2 matches at 7 bases. CDR1 and CDR2 (germline): GTSNPN, SVGIG (reference sequence). V was pared by 0 bases and J by 0 bases, with 8 bases of the junction left unmatched. The CDR3 loop spans 16 amino acids.

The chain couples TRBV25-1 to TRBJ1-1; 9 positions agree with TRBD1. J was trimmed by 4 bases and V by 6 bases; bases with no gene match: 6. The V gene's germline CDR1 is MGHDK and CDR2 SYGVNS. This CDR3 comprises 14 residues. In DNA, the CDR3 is TGTGCCAGCAGACCGACAGGGGGGATCACTGAAGCTTTCTTT. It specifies CASRPTGGITEAFF. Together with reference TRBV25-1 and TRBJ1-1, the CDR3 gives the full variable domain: EADIYQTPRYLVIGTGKKITLECSQTMGHDKMYWYQQDPGMELHLIHYSYGVNSTEKGDLSSESTVSRIRTEHFPLTLESARPSHTSQYLCASRPTGGITEAFFGQGTRLTVV.

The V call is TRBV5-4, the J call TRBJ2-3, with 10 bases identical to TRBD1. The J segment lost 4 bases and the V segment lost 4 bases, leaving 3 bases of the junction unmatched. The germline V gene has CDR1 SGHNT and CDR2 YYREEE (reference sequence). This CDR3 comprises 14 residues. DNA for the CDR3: TGTGCCAGCAGCCCCGGACAGGGGGCAGATACGCAGTATTTT. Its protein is CASSPGQGADTQYF. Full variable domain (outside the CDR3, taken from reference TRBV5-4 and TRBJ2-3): ETGVTQSPTHLIKTRGQQVTLRCSSQSGHNTVSWYQQALGQGPQFIFQYYREEENGRGNFPPRFSGLQFPNYSSELNVNALELDDSALYLCASSPGQGADTQYFGPGTRLTVL.

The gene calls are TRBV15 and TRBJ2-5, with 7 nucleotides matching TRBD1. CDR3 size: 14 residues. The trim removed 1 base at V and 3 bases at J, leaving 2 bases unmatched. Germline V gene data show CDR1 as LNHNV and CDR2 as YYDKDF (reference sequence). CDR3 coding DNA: TGTGCCACCAGCAGAGGACAGGGCGAAGAGACCCAGTACTTC. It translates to CATSRGQGEETQYF.

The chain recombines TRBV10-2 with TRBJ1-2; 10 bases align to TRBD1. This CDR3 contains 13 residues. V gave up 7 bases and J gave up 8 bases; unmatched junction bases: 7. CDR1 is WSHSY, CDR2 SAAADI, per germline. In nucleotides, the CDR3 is TGCGCCAGCATGATGACAGGGGGCGAAGGCTACACCTTC. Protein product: CASMMTGGEGYTF.

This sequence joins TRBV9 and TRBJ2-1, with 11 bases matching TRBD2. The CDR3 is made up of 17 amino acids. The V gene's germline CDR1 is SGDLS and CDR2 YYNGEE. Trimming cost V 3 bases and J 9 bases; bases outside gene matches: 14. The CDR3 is CASSDPSLAGGDSEQFF. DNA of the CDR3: TGTGCCAGCAGCGACCCCTCGTTAGCGGGGGGGGACTCTGAGCAGTTCTTC.